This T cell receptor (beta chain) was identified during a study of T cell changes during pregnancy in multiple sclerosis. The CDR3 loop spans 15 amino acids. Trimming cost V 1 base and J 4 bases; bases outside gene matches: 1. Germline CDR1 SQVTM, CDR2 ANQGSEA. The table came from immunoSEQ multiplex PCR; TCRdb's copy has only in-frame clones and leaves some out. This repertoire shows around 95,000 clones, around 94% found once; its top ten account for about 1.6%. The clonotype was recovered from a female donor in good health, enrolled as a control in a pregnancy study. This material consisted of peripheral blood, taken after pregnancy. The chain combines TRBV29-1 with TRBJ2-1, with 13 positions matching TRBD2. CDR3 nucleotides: TGCAGCGTTGAAGGGGGACTAGCGGGATACAATGAGCAGTTCTTC. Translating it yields CSVEGGLAGYNEQFF.